Listed here are 17 T cell receptor beta chains from one sample, sequenced in a study of T cells expressing NK-cell markers. TCRdb re-analyzed the 5' RACE reads; it lists each CDR3 protein once, without DNA. This sample's table has about half a million distinct CDR3 sequences. Specimen: blood T cells: a sorted CD56 or NKG2C T cell subset, CD4+ or CD8+ T cells, or bulk PBMC T cells (not recorded which). The receptors were sampled from a woman between 45 and 60 years old in good health.

This chain's CDR3 is CASNIRTGFGNEQFF. V gene TRBV12-3 or TRBV12-4 combines with J gene TRBJ2-1; TCRdb outputs TRBD1, but without DNA this stays unchecked. There are 15 residues in the CDR3.

V gene TRBV27 combines with J gene TRBJ2-3. The CDR3 is 14 amino acids. The germline CDR1 and CDR2 sequences are MNHEY and SMNVEV (reference sequence). CDR3 sequence: CASSFADVEDTQYF.

The V and J genes are TRBV5-1 and TRBJ2-3. The CDR3 extends over 16 amino acids. Germline values: CDR1 SGHRS, CDR2 YFSETQ. CDR3 loop: CASSPQAGAYTDTQYF.

The chain links TRBV20-1 to TRBJ1-3; the TCRdb call, TRBD1, lacks DNA for checking. The CDR3 totals 17 residues. Germline assignment: CDR1 DFQATT and CDR2 SNEGSKA (reference sequence). The CDR3 region is CSARGTGGNWGRGTIYF.

The chain links TRBV20-1 to TRBJ2-5; TCRdb's D gene call, TRBD2, goes unchecked for lack of DNA. Germline V gene data show CDR1 as DFQATT and CDR2 as SNEGSKA (reference sequence). The CDR3 contains 12 residues. CDR3 sequence: CSGRAGPETQYF.

This chain joins TRBV27 and TRBJ1-6; TCRdb outputs TRBD1, but without DNA this stays unchecked. The CDR3 runs 14 residues. Germline V lookup: CDR1 MNHEY, CDR2 SMNVEV (reference sequence). The CDR3 here is CASSPGRMVAPLHF.

This sequence joins TRBV6-2 or TRBV6-3 and TRBJ2-4; TCRdb selects TRBD1, and the lack of DNA leaves this call unchecked. This CDR3 has 17 residues. Germline V lookup: CDR1 MNHEY, CDR2 SVGEGT. CDR3 in amino acids: CASSYWGQGEAKNIQYF.

This rearrangement joins TRBV7-2 to TRBJ2-3; absent DNA, TCRdb's TRBD2 call cannot be checked. The length of the CDR3 is 18 residues. Germline-derived CDR1 and CDR2 are SGHTA and FQGNSA. The CDR3 sequence: CASISGTSGRTSTDTQYF.

V gene TRBV5-1 combines with J gene TRBJ2-1; with no DNA, the TCRdb D assignment of TRBD2 cannot be verified. Germline values: CDR1 SGHRS, CDR2 YFSETQ. This CDR3 spans 16 amino acids. The CDR3 spells CASRNGLAGRNNEQFF. Full variable domain (outside the CDR3, taken from reference TRBV5-1 and TRBJ2-1): KAGVTQTPRYLIKTRGQQVTLSCSPISGHRSVSWYQQTPGQGLQFLFEYFSETQRNKGNFPGRFSGRQFSNSRSEMNVSTLELGDSALYLCASRNGLAGRNNEQFFGPGTRLTVL.

The chain recombines TRBV9 with TRBJ2-7; TCRdb designates TRBD2, a call that cannot be tested without DNA. There are 19 residues in the CDR3. Germline V lookup: CDR1 SGDLS, CDR2 YYNGEE. The CDR3: CASSARGLELAGIPYEQYF.

This chain links TRBV3-1 with TRBJ2-5; without DNA, the TCRdb call of TRBD2 cannot be checked. CDR3 size: 17 residues. The germline gives CDR1 LGHDT, CDR2 YNNKEL (reference sequence). This chain's CDR3 is CASSQGRSSGSQETQYF.

This rearrangement joins TRBV7-9 to TRBJ1-1. This CDR3 region has 14 residues. The germline V gene encodes CDR1 SEHNR and CDR2 FQNEAQ (reference sequence). The CDR3 reads CASSLADTTYEAFF.

This chain joins TRBV2 and TRBJ2-5; TCRdb designates TRBD1, a call that cannot be tested without DNA. Germline loops: CDR1 SNHLY, CDR2 FYNNEI. The CDR3 contains 13 residues. The CDR3 region is CASILGVGETQYF.

The genes are TRBV12-3 or TRBV12-4 and TRBJ2-1. This CDR3 is 17 amino acids long. The CDR3 here is CASSLLGLDSSYNEQFF.

This rearrangement joins TRBV24-1 to TRBJ2-1; TCRdb outputs TRBD1, but without DNA this stays unchecked. This CDR3 has 14 amino acids. CDR1 and CDR2 from the germline V gene are KGHDR and SFDVKD. This CDR3 is CATAAGGSYNEQFF.

The chain uses TRBV6-5 and TRBJ1-5. The CDR3 runs to 14 residues. Germline V gives CDR1 MNHEY, CDR2 SVGAGI. Here the CDR3 reads CASRRDHSNQPQHF.

CDR3 amino acids: CASSLTGGTTEAFF. This chain uses TRBV7-3 with TRBJ1-1; there is no DNA to check the TCRdb D call of TRBD1. The CDR3 consists of 14 residues. Germline V gene lookup returns CDR1 SGHTA and CDR2 FQGTGA.